This T cell receptor (beta chain) was sequenced in a study of T cell responses to AZD1222 COVID-19 vaccine. Study-level background: Analysis merged second doses at about 4 or about 12 weeks. Notes on the study in general: Clonal diversity was possibly underestimated, and white British individuals and females predominated among donors.

Comments on this clone: The antigen remains undetermined.

CDR1 and CDR2 (germline): SEHNR, FQNEAQ (reference sequence). V shed 5 bases and J 2 bases; nucleotides not matched to a gene: 10. The CDR3 has 16 amino acids. Sequencing used immunoSEQ multiplex PCR; TCRdb keeps in-frame clones, though not all of them. The data hold approximately 170,000 clones, with around 87% observed a single time. Material: peripheral blood, obtained on day 0 of AZD1222 vaccination. The source is an adult in good health. The chain carries TRBV7-9 and TRBJ2-3; 7 positions match TRBD2. The CDR3 loop reads CASSTPGRGITDTQYF. The CDR3 DNA reads TGTGCCAGCAGCACCCCGGGGCGGGGGATCACAGATACGCAGTATTTT.